Listed here are 5 T cell receptor beta chains from one sample, sequenced in a study of cytomegalovirus exposure and HLA in healthy donors. The primer mix had 60 Vbeta and 13 Jbeta primers. Sequencing was performed with immunoSEQ multiplex PCR; in TCRdb, only in-frame clones are kept and a portion is missing. There are about 220,000 clones in the sample; 75% to 80% occur only once, and roughly 1.9% lies in the top ten. The sample was PBMCs. The receptors stem from a male donor in good health and CMV-seronegative.

The chain joins TRBV15 to TRBJ1-1, with no clear D. V was clipped by 1 base and J by 4 bases, with 10 bases between them. Per the germline V gene, CDR1 is LNHNV and CDR2 is YYDKDF (reference sequence). This CDR3 spans 14 amino acids. CDR3 bases: TGTGCCACCAGCAGAGGACGGGATTTCACTGAAGCTTTCTTT. Protein sequence: CATSRGRDFTEAFF.

This rearrangement joins TRBV5-6 to TRBJ2-3; 8 nucleotides align to TRBD1. V lost 3 bases and J lost 0; bases outside the gene matches: 3. CDR1 is SGHDT, CDR2 YYEEEE, per germline. This CDR3 comprises 15 residues. The CDR3 is CASSSDRASTDTQYF. The CDR3 region has the DNA TGTGCCAGCAGCTCGGACAGGGCTAGCACAGATACGCAGTATTTT.

The chain links TRBV4-1 to TRBJ1-6; D perhaps matches TRBD1 (5 bases). Germline loops: CDR1 MGHRA, CDR2 YSYEKL. The CDR3 has 15 amino acids. V shed 1 base and J shed 7 bases, with 11 bases lying between them. This chain's CDR3 is CASSQAQGRNSPLHF. The CDR3 region has the DNA TGCGCCAGCAGCCAAGCCCAGGGAAGAAATTCACCCCTCCACTTT.

The chain carries TRBV7-9 and TRBJ1-4; no clear D gene. This CDR3 has 13 amino acids. Germline V gives CDR1 SEHNR, CDR2 FQNEAQ (reference sequence). The CDR3 protein is CARSEETNEKLFF. Here the CDR3 DNA reads TGTGCTAGGTCGGAGGAAACTAATGAAAAACTGTTTTTT.

In its sample, this clone was seen a few times. The chain's CDR3 is CASSYLAGGDGELFF. The CDR3 DNA reads as TGTGCCAGCAGTTACCTAGCGGGAGGTGACGGGGAGCTGTTTTTT. The J gene is TRBJ2-2, the V gene TRBV28; 11 positions match TRBD2. Per germline, CDR1 MDHEN and CDR2 SYDVKM. V was pared by 4 bases and J by 7 bases, with 5 bases of the junction left unmatched. The CDR3 loop spans 15 amino acids.